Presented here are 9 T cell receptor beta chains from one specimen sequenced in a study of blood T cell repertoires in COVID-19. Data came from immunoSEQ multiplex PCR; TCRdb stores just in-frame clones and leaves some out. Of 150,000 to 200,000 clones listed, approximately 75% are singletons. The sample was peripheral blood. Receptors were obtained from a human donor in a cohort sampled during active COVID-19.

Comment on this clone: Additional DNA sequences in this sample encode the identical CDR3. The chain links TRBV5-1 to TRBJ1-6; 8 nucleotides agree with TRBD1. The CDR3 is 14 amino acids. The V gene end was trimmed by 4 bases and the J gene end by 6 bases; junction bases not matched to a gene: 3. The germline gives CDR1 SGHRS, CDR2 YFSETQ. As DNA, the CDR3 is TGCGCCAGCAGCGAAGGACAGGGTAATTCACCCCTCCACTTT. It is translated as CASSEGQGNSPLHF.

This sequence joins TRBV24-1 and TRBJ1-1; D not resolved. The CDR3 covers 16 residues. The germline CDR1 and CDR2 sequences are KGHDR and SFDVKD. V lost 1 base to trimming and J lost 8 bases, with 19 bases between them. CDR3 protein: CATSDFTRDPLEEAFF. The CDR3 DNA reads TGTGCCACCAGTGATTTCACCCGGGATCCTCTGGAGGAAGCTTTCTTT.

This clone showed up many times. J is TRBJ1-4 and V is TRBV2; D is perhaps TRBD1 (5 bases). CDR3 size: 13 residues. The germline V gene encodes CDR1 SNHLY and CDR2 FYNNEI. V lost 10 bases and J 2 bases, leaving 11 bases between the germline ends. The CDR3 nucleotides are TGTGCCACGGGTTACAGGACTAATGAAAAACTGTTTTTT. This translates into CATGYRTNEKLFF.

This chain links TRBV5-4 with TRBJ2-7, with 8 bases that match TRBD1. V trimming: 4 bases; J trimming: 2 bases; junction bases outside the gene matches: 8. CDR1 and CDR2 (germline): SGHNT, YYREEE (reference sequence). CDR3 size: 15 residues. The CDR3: CASSAPQGEAYEQYF. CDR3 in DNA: TGTGCCAGCAGCGCCCCACAGGGGGAAGCCTACGAGCAGTACTTC. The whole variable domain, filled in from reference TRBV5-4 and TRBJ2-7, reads ETGVTQSPTHLIKTRGQQVTLRCSSQSGHNTVSWYQQALGQGPQFIFQYYREEENGRGNFPPRFSGLQFPNYSSELNVNALELDDSALYLCASSAPQGEAYEQYFGPGTRLTVT.

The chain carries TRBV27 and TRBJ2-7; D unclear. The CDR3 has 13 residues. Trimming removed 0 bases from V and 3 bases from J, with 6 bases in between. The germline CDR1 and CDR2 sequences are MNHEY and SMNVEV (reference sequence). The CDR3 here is CASSLSPVYEQYF. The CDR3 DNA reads TGTGCCAGCAGTTTATCGCCAGTCTACGAGCAGTACTTC.

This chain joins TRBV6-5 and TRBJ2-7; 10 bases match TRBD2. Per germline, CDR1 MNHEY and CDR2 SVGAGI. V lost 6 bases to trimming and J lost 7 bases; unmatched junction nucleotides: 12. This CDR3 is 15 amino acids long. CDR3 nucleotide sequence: TGTGCCAGCAGGGTGGGGCTAGCGGGAGTATCAGAGCAGTACTTC. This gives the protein CASRVGLAGVSEQYF.

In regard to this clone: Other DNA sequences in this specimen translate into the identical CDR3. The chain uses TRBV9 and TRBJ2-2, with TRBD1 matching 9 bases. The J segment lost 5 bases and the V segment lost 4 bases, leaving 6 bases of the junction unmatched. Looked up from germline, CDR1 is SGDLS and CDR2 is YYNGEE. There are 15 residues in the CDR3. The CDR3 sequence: CASSPGQGRTGELFF. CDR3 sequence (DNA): TGTGCCAGCAGCCCAGGACAGGGGAGGACCGGGGAGCTGTTTTTT. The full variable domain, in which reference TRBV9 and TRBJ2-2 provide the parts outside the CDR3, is DSGVTQTPKHLITATGQRVTLRCSPRSGDLSVYWYQQSLDQGLQFLIQYYNGEERAKGNILERFSAQQFPDLHSELNLSSLELGDSALYFCASSPGQGRTGELFFGEGSRLTVL.

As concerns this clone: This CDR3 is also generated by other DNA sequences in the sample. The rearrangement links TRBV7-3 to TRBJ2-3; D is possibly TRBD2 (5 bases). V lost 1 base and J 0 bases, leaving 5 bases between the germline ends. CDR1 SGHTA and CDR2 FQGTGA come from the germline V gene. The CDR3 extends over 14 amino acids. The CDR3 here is CASSLRRSTDTQYF. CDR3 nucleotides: TGTGCCAGCAGCTTAAGGAGGAGCACAGATACGCAGTATTTT.

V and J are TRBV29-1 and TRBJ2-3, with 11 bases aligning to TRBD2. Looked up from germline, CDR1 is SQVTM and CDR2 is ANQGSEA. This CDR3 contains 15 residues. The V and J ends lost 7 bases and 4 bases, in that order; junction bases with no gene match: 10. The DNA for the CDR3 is TGCAGCGGAATTGGGCTAGCGGGAGGTTCAGATACGCAGTATTTT. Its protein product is CSGIGLAGGSDTQYF.